This T cell receptor beta chain came from a study of pediatric ulcerative colitis. Assay used: immunoSEQ multiplex PCR; TCRdb lists only in-frame clones, some missing. The profile shows around 68,000 clones, 70% to 80% of them singletons. Study results and limitations: Acute severe colitis showed lower rectal diversity from clonal expansions.

Notes on this clone: Antigen: not known.

CDR1 is SGHRS, CDR2 YFSETQ, per germline. CDR3 length: 16 amino acids. With V trimmed by 4 bases and J by 0 bases, 6 bases remained unmatched. The sequencing input was blood. The sequence was collected from a boy aged 5 to 17 with moderate ulcerative colitis. The V gene is TRBV5-1, the J gene TRBJ1-5; 8 bases line up with TRBD1. DNA of the CDR3: TGCGCCAGCAGCCTTGGGACAGGCCTTAGCAATCAGCCCCAGCATTTT. Its translation: CASSLGTGLSNQPQHF.